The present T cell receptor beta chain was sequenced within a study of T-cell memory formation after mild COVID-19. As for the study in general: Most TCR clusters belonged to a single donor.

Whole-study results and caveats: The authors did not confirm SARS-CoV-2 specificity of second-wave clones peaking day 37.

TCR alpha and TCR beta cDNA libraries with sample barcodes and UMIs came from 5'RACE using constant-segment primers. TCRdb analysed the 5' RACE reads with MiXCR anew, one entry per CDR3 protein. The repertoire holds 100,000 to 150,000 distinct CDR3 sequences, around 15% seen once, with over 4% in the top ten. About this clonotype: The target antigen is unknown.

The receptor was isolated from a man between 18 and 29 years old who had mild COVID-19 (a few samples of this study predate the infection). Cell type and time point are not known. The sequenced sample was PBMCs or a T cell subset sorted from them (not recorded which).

This CDR3 is CATTASGARQPQHF. The DNA of the CDR3 is TGTGCCACGACGGCCTCGGGGGCCCGGCAGCCCCAGCATTTT. V usage is TRBV12-3 or TRBV12-4 and J usage is TRBJ1-5; D perhaps matches TRBD1 (6 bases). Between the trimmed V and J ends, which lost 10 bases and 7 bases, there was a span of 20 bases. The CDR3 consists of 14 residues.